The clone carrying this TCR beta chain was observed many times. The antigen remains undetermined. Sequencing targeted expressed TCRB transcripts, as all isolated RNA had been reverse transcribed. About 4 million reads per sample were averaged for naive, central memory and regulatory samples. Profiling relied on immunoSEQ multiplex PCR, and the TCRdb table lists in-frame clones only, not all of them. The repertoire holds almost 350,000 clones, with roughly 8.8% as singletons. The source of the sample is a study of beta chain features in type 1 diabetes. Study findings and constraints: People with Type 1 diabetes carried modestly yet significantly shorter TCRB CDR3s in all four CD4+ subsets.

Sorted cells reached over 98% purity in every population. The specimen sequenced was central memory CD4+ T cells from blood. The clonotype comes from a man in his thirties or forties with type 1 diabetes.

The CDR3 spells CASSPSTEVTDTQYF. As DNA, the CDR3 is TGTGCCAGCTCACCTAGCACGGAGGTCACAGATACGCAGTATTTT. This sequence joins TRBV18 and TRBJ2-3; weak D call: TRBD2 (5 bases). The CDR3 runs to 15 residues. Trimming took 3 bases from V and 2 from J, leaving 12 bases between them. Germline CDR1 KGHSH, CDR2 LQKENI.